The 30 T cell receptor beta chains given below trace back to one sample, sequenced in a study of response to subunit inactivated influenza vaccine (dated 2018 in TCRdb). The library was produced with RT-PCR. The sequencer was an Illumina HiSeq 2500. In TCRdb, the public reads were trimmed at Q25 with fastp and aligned with MiXCR, with productive beta chains retained. All rows with the same CDR3 protein become a single entry with the most common DNA and genes. The sample records about 800,000 distinct CDR3 sequences, 20% to 25% of which are singletons. Clones ranked in the top ten supply roughly 10% of the sample. The sample consisted of PBMCs from blood, taken around 5 days after vaccination. The receptors shown here come from a man aged 50 to 60 who received an inactivated influenza vaccine. Donor details come from another sample of the same person, matched by shared clones.

The gene calls are TRBV27 and TRBJ1-2, with D uncertain. This CDR3 is built from 15 residues. V lost 9 bases and J 0 bases, leaving 17 bases between the germline ends. CDR1 is MNHEY and CDR2 is SMNVEV in the germline V gene (reference sequence). The CDR3 loop reads CASSPAAGTNYGYTF. In DNA, the CDR3 is TGTGCCAGTAGTCCCGCCGCCGGAACTAACTATGGCTACACCTTC.

At least ten counts were recorded for this clonotype. The V gene is TRBV20-1, the J gene TRBJ2-7; D perhaps matches TRBD2 (6 bases). Germline V gives CDR1 DFQATT, CDR2 SNEGSKA (reference sequence). The CDR3 runs to 14 residues. Trimming removed 3 bases from V and 0 bases from J, with 12 bases in between. CDR3 amino acids: CSARTGLSSYEQYF. As DNA, the CDR3 is TGCAGTGCTAGGACGGGACTCAGCTCCTACGAGCAGTACTTC.

This clonotype was recorded a few times. This chain links TRBV5-1 with TRBJ2-3, with 10 bases fitting TRBD2. Germline CDR1 SGHRS, CDR2 YFSETQ. The CDR3 consists of 16 residues. With 2 bases clipped from V and 4 bases from J, the junction kept 7 bases outside the gene matches. Written as DNA, the CDR3 is TGCGCCAGCAGCTTTCTAGCGGGAGCGGTCGCAGATACGCAGTATTTT. It translates to CASSFLAGAVADTQYF.

This sequence joins TRBV3-1 and TRBJ2-1, with D unresolved. This CDR3 contains 11 residues. Germline V gene sequence: CDR1 LGHDT, CDR2 YNNKEL (reference sequence). Trimming took off 0 bases at V and 15 bases at J, with 9 bases between the two ends. In DNA form, the CDR3 reads TGTGCCAGCAGCCAAGAAGAATTAGTGTTCTTC. This encodes CASSQEELVFF.

The V call is TRBV12-3 or TRBV12-4, the J call TRBJ1-5, with D tentatively TRBD1 (6 bases). The CDR3 spans 16 residues. Trimming removed 7 bases from V and 1 base from J, with 17 bases in between. CDR3 region: CASTLGGRGSNQPQHF. CDR3 nucleotide sequence: TGTGCCAGCACCCTAGGGGGGAGAGGGAGCAATCAGCCCCAGCATTTT.

This chain uses TRBV10-3 with TRBJ2-3; weak D call: TRBD1 (6 bases). The CDR3 contains 15 residues. V shed 7 bases and J shed 3 bases, with 17 bases lying between them. CDR1 is ENHRY, CDR2 SYGVKD, per germline. The CDR3 region is CAITTDRVQTDTQYF. The CDR3 region has the DNA TGTGCCATCACCACGGACAGAGTACAGACAGATACGCAGTATTTT.

In its sample, this clonotype was seen a few times. This chain uses TRBV5-5 with TRBJ2-3; D might be TRBD1 (6 bases). CDR3 length: 15 amino acids. V dropped 1 base and J dropped 4 bases, with 13 bases sitting between them. CDR1 SGHKS and CDR2 YYEKEE come from the germline V gene (reference sequence). CDR3 protein: CASSLYRDFADTQYF. CDR3 in DNA: TGTGCCAGCAGCTTGTACAGGGATTTCGCAGATACGCAGTATTTT.

The table lists this clonotype with a few counts. The chain couples TRBV20-1 to TRBJ2-2; 9 positions match TRBD1. The germline CDR1 and CDR2 sequences are DFQATT and SNEGSKA (reference sequence). The V and J ends lost 2 bases and 8 bases, in that order; junction bases with no gene match: 3. The CDR3 covers 13 residues. The CDR3 sequence: CSARRDRAGELFF. CDR3 coding DNA: TGCAGTGCTAGAAGGGACAGGGCGGGGGAGCTGTTTTTT.

This clonotype was counted a few times. Here the CDR3 DNA reads TGCAGCGCCGAGGACAGGTTCTCCTACAATGAGCAGTTCTTC. This gives the protein CSAEDRFSYNEQFF. This chain uses TRBV29-1 with TRBJ2-1, with 7 bases identical to TRBD1. J gave up 0 bases and V 7 bases, and 6 bases lay outside the gene matches. The CDR3 is made up of 14 amino acids. Germline CDR1 is SQVTM and CDR2 is ANQGSEA.

The chain recombines TRBV11-2 with TRBJ2-1; 9 bases agree with TRBD1. The DNA end favors TRBJ2-7, so the J call may be wrong. Germline V lookup: CDR1 SGHAT, CDR2 FQNNGV. This CDR3 has 18 amino acids. In DNA, the CDR3 is TGTGCCAGCAGCCCCACCCCCTACCGGGACAGGGTTCGGTATGAGCAGTACTTC. It codes for CASSPTPYRDRVRYEQYF.

This clonotype was seen more than once but under ten times. The chain is built from TRBV24-1 and TRBJ2-3, with D uncertain. V lost 7 bases and J lost 1, with 8 bases in between. Germline values: CDR1 KGHDR, CDR2 SFDVKD. The CDR3 is made up of 13 amino acids. In nucleotides, the CDR3 is TGTGCCACCAGGGGAAGGGGCACAGATACGCAGTATTTT. This encodes CATRGRGTDTQYF.

CDR3: CATERVGENTEAFF. The CDR3 region has the DNA TGTGCCACCGAAAGGGTCGGGGAGAACACTGAAGCTTTCTTT. The chain has TRBV6-1 and TRBJ1-1, with D hard to call. Trimming left V 10 bases short and J 1 base short, with 16 bases between. CDR3 length: 14 amino acids. The germline gives CDR1 MNHNS, CDR2 SASEGT.

The chain combines TRBV15 with TRBJ1-2; TRBD1 matches at 7 bases. CDR1 is LNHNV and CDR2 is YYDKDF in the germline V gene (reference sequence). This CDR3 region has 15 residues. V gave up 5 bases and J gave up 4 bases; unmatched junction bases: 10. In nucleotides, the CDR3 is TGTGCCACCAGCGAGTACCCCGGGACAGCCTATGGCTACACCTTC. Translated: CATSEYPGTAYGYTF.

In its sample, this clonotype was seen a few times. The V and J genes are TRBV20-1 and TRBJ2-5; 7 bases agree with TRBD2. The CDR3 covers 13 residues. Germline V gene sequence: CDR1 DFQATT, CDR2 SNEGSKA (reference sequence). Trimming cost V 3 bases and J 5 bases; bases outside gene matches: 6. CDR3 residues: CSASWDYGETQYF. The CDR3 nucleotides read TGCAGTGCTAGTTGGGACTACGGGGAGACCCAGTACTTC.

Details on this clonotype: The junction and the germline gene differ at one end; a read error may be behind it. The chain carries TRBV10-3 and TRBJ2-1, with a weak D call TRBD1 (5 bases). The CDR3 is 13 amino acids. CDR1 ENHRY and CDR2 SYGVKD come from the germline V gene. The CDR3 nucleotides read TGTGCCATCAGTGCAGGCTCGACGGTGGCGGACATCTTC. Its protein product is CAISAGSTVADIF.

This clonotype came up many times. The chain links TRBV11-2 to TRBJ1-6, with no clear D. The CDR3 runs 15 residues. V lost 5 bases and J 1 base, leaving 9 bases between the germline ends. In germline, CDR1 is SGHAT, CDR2 FQNNGV. The CDR3 DNA follows: TGTGCCAGCAGCATCCTGACATCCTATAATTCACCCCTCCACTTT. It yields the protein CASSILTSYNSPLHF.

This clonotype has at least ten counts. The chain has TRBV2 and TRBJ1-1; 7 bases are a match to TRBD1. Germline CDR1 SNHLY, CDR2 FYNNEI. V dropped 4 bases and J dropped 0; count of bases not matched to a gene: 2. This CDR3 spans 14 amino acids. The CDR3 reads CASSGQGLNTEAFF. In nucleotides, the CDR3 is TGTGCCAGCAGTGGACAGGGACTGAACACTGAAGCTTTCTTT.

This clonotype came up a few times. The chain combines TRBV27 with TRBJ2-1; 9 bases fit TRBD1. Per germline, CDR1 MNHEY and CDR2 SMNVEV (reference sequence). This CDR3 has 14 residues. V gave up 8 bases and J gave up 6 bases; unmatched junction bases: 8. The CDR3 DNA follows: TGTGCCAGCGCCGGGACAGGGTGGGCCAATGAGCAGTTCTTC. As protein: CASAGTGWANEQFF.

The chain is built from TRBV10-3 and TRBJ1-4; a weak D match, TRBD1 (5 bases). The germline V gene has CDR1 ENHRY and CDR2 SYGVKD. V was trimmed by 6 bases and J by 4 bases, leaving 6 bases between them. The length of the CDR3 is 12 residues. The CDR3 protein is CAIRGGNEKLFF. CDR3 DNA: TGTGCCATCAGGGGGGGTAATGAAAAACTGTTTTTT.

The V call is TRBV12-3 or TRBV12-4, the J call TRBJ2-3, with 7 bases aligning to TRBD1. With 5 bases clipped from V and 3 bases from J, the junction kept 11 bases outside the gene matches. The CDR3 is made up of 16 amino acids. DNA of the CDR3: TGTGCCAGCAGTATACAGGGGCCCGGGACGACAGATACGCAGTATTTT. This sequence encodes CASSIQGPGTTDTQYF.

This clonotype was seen ten or more times. The rearrangement uses TRBV12-3 or TRBV12-4 and TRBJ2-7; 10 nucleotides align to TRBD1. The CDR3 extends over 14 amino acids. V lost 6 bases and J lost 2; bases outside the gene matches: 4. This CDR3 is CASSRGTGAYEQYF. The CDR3 nucleotides read TGTGCCAGCAGCCGCGGGACAGGGGCCTACGAGCAGTACTTC.

The chain is built from TRBV7-9 and TRBJ2-1; D ambiguous. The germline CDR1 and CDR2 sequences are SEHNR and FQNEAQ (reference sequence). V was trimmed by 1 base and J by 9 bases, leaving 13 bases between them. CDR3 length: 14 amino acids. This chain's CDR3 is CASSLESVYGEQFF. Here the CDR3 DNA reads TGTGCCAGCAGCTTAGAGTCAGTTTACGGTGAGCAGTTCTTC.

The chain joins TRBV5-1 to TRBJ2-5; 9 nucleotides line up with TRBD2. CDR1 and CDR2 from the germline V gene are SGHRS and YFSETQ. This CDR3 is 15 amino acids long. J was trimmed by 4 bases and V by 4 bases; bases with no gene match: 8. The CDR3 DNA is TGCGCCAGCAGCGGGCTAGCGGGGACGGGAGAGACCCAGTACTTC. Its translation: CASSGLAGTGETQYF.

The chain recombines TRBV6-2 or TRBV6-3 with TRBJ2-7, with TRBD2 as a possible D gene (5 bases). The germline gives CDR1 MNHEY, CDR2 SVGEGT. With 7 bases removed from V and 4 bases from J, the gap between germline ends came to 20 bases. The CDR3 sequence is 15 residues long. This CDR3 reads CASTSSSGITYEQYF. In nucleotides, the CDR3 is TGTGCCAGCACCTCTTCTTCCGGGATAACGTACGAGCAGTACTTC.

The chain combines TRBV7-6 with TRBJ2-5, with a possible D match to TRBD1 (5 bases). The CDR3 runs to 16 residues. Germline V gene sequence: CDR1 SGHVS, CDR2 FNYEAQ. V was clipped by 4 bases and J by 2 bases, with 17 bases between them. The CDR3 DNA sequence: TGTGCCAGCAGCTGGGGCCGGACGGTAGCTCAAGAGACCCAGTACTTC. Translating gives CASSWGRTVAQETQYF. Together with reference TRBV7-6 and TRBJ2-5, the CDR3 gives the full variable domain: GAGVSQSPRYKVTKRGQDVALRCDPISGHVSLYWYRQALGQGPEFLTYFNYEAQQDKSGLPNDRFSAERPEGSISTLTIQRTEQRDSAMYRCASSWGRTVAQETQYFGPGTRLLVL.

This clonotype has a handful of counts. This chain connects TRBV7-2 to TRBJ2-7, with 7 bases fitting TRBD1. CDR3 length equals 14 residues. CDR1 is SGHTA and CDR2 is FQGNSA in the germline V gene. Germline trimming cut 2 bases from V and 5 bases from J; bases unmatched to any gene: 6. This CDR3 reads CASSLQTGSHEQYF. The CDR3 DNA reads as TGTGCCAGCAGCTTACAGACAGGGAGCCACGAGCAGTACTTC. The whole variable domain, remainder taken from reference TRBV7-2 and TRBJ2-7, is GAGVSQSPSNKVTEKGKDVELRCDPISGHTALYWYRQSLGQGLEFLIYFQGNSAPDKSGLPSDRFSAERTGGSVSTLTIQRTQQEDSAVYLCASSLQTGSHEQYFGPGTRLTVT.

This clonotype appeared a few times. The genes are TRBV29-1 and TRBJ2-7; possible D gene TRBD1, 6 bases. Trimming cost V 1 base and J 1 base, with 11 bases left between them. Per germline, CDR1 SQVTM and CDR2 ANQGSEA. The CDR3 is made up of 14 amino acids. This chain's CDR3 is CSVEGRDNSYEQYF. DNA for the CDR3: TGCAGCGTTGAAGGCAGGGACAATTCCTACGAGCAGTACTTC.

V usage is TRBV20-1 and J usage is TRBJ1-5; the D gene is possibly TRBD1 (6 bases). V lost 3 bases to trimming and J lost 1 base, with 10 bases between them. In germline, CDR1 is DFQATT, CDR2 SNEGSKA (reference sequence). The CDR3 has 14 residues. CDR3 bases: TGCAGTGCTAGCGGACAGACAAGCAATCAGCCCCAGCATTTT. Its translation is CSASGQTSNQPQHF.

This clonotype was counted a few times. The V gene is TRBV5-1, the J gene TRBJ2-2; possible D gene TRBD1, 6 bases. Germline CDR1 reads SGHRS; CDR2 reads YFSETQ. V was pared by 4 bases and J by 2 bases, with 15 bases between. The CDR3 runs 16 residues. CDR3 loop: CASSATTGTNTGELFF. CDR3 nucleotide sequence: TGCGCCAGCAGCGCGACCACAGGGACCAACACCGGGGAGCTGTTTTTT.

This sequence joins TRBV7-9 and TRBJ2-1, with D uncertain. The CDR3 has 13 residues. Germline lookup yields CDR1 SEHNR and CDR2 FQNEAQ (reference sequence). The germline V and J ends were trimmed by 4 bases and 10 bases, with 14 bases remaining between them. The DNA of the CDR3 is TGTGCCAGCAGCTCAGGCGGCTTCGGGGAGCAGTTCTTC. This encodes CASSSGGFGEQFF.